Each of the 20 T cell receptor beta chains below was sequenced from the same sample in a study of glioma-infiltrating T cells after dendritic cell vaccination. Regarding time point: after dendritic cell vaccination, including at tumor progression/relapse. The data were produced by immunoSEQ multiplex PCR, yet TCRdb's version contains in-frame clones alone and is incomplete. The sample consists of tens of thousands of clones, 75% to 90% of them appearing once. Sequenced material: blood, taken after dendritic cell vaccination. Receptors originate from a human donor with glioblastoma.

This clone was picked up a small number of times. The chain has TRBV5-8 and TRBJ1-3; D remains unclear. Germline V gives CDR1 SGHTS, CDR2 YDEGEE. Trimming took 5 bases from V and 2 from J, leaving 11 bases between them. CDR3 length: 14 residues. This CDR3 is CASRTYTPGNTIYF. CDR3 bases: TGTGCCAGCAGAACATACACCCCTGGAAACACCATATATTTT.

The chain uses TRBV6-1 and TRBJ2-1; D is unclear. Germline CDR1 MNHNS, CDR2 SASEGT. The CDR3 contains 17 residues. Trimming left V 2 bases short and J 9 bases short, with 23 bases between. The CDR3 reads CASSESSFEPGHGEQFF. CDR3 sequence (DNA): TGTGCCAGCAGTGAAAGCTCTTTCGAGCCAGGCCACGGTGAGCAGTTCTTC.

This clone was detected once. V gene TRBV23-1 combines with J gene TRBJ1-1; possibly TRBD1 for D (6 bases). TRBV23-1 qualifies as an ORF whose function is uncertain. Between the trimmed V and J ends, which lost 3 bases and 4 bases, there was a span of 12 bases. CDR3 length equals 14 residues. The chain's CDR3 is CASSHLPGATEAFF. The CDR3 DNA sequence: TGCGCCAGCAGTCACCTCCCAGGGGCCACTGAAGCTTTCTTT.

As to this clone: The junction does not match germline at one end; this may be a read error. The V gene is TRBV4-1, the J gene TRBJ1-2, with D possibly matching TRBD1 (5 bases). The CDR3 sequence is 16 residues long. CDR1 MGHRA and CDR2 YSYEKL come from the germline V gene. The CDR3 sequence is CASSQPFREPNSGYTF. CDR3 coding DNA: TGCGCCAGCAGCCAGCCGTTCAGGGAACCCAACTCTGGCTACACCTTC.

The gene calls are TRBV15 and TRBJ2-5; D gene ambiguous. The germline V gene has CDR1 LNHNV and CDR2 YYDKDF (reference sequence). The germline V and J ends were trimmed by 0 bases and 4 bases, with 12 bases remaining between them. The CDR3 contains 15 residues. CDR3 nucleotides: TGTGCCACCAGCAGAGAGTACGCGGAAGGAGAGACCCAGTACTTC. Its translation: CATSREYAEGETQYF.

Here the CDR3 reads CASSLGQENEKLFF. The CDR3 DNA is TGCGCCAGCAGCTTGGGACAGGAAAATGAAAAACTGTTTTTT. The chain recombines TRBV5-1 with TRBJ1-4; D might be TRBD1 (6 bases). With 0 bases removed from V and 5 bases from J, the gap between germline ends came to 8 bases. This CDR3 has 14 amino acids. Germline V gene sequence: CDR1 SGHRS, CDR2 YFSETQ.

This chain uses TRBV5-5 with TRBJ1-6, with D perhaps matching TRBD1 (5 bases). V was trimmed by 2 bases and J by 7 bases, leaving 10 bases between them. CDR3 length equals 14 residues. Germline V lookup: CDR1 SGHKS, CDR2 YYEKEE (reference sequence). CDR3 sequence reads: CASSLSGGNSPLHF. The CDR3 region has the DNA TGTGCCAGCAGCTTATCGGGGGGGAATTCACCCCTCCACTTT.

The chain is built from TRBV5-1 and TRBJ1-1, with 7 bases lining up with TRBD1. Trimming cost V 1 base and J 5 bases; bases outside gene matches: 2. CDR3 length equals 13 residues. CDR1 and CDR2 from the germline V gene are SGHRS and YFSETQ. CDR3: CASSLRGRTEAFF. The CDR3 DNA follows: TGCGCCAGCAGCTTGAGGGGGCGTACTGAAGCTTTCTTT.

The chain uses TRBV7-3 and TRBJ2-3; unclear D gene. V was cut by 0 bases and J by 1 base, with 11 bases left in between. Germline CDR1 is SGHTA and CDR2 is FQGTGA. The CDR3 is made up of 16 amino acids. The CDR3 DNA is TGTGCCAGCAGCTTAACGTCAGTATTGCGCACAGATACGCAGTATTTT. Translated, it gives CASSLTSVLRTDTQYF.

V is TRBV19 and J is TRBJ1-2; TRBD1 might be the D (5 bases). The CDR3 totals 13 residues. V lost 4 bases to trimming and J lost 4 bases, with 10 bases between them. Looked up from germline, CDR1 is LNHDA and CDR2 is SQIVND (reference sequence). The CDR3 DNA sequence: TGTGCCAGTAGTACTGACAGCCGCTATGGCTACACCTTC. Its protein is CASSTDSRYGYTF. Variable domain in full (rest from reference TRBV19 and TRBJ1-2): DGGITQSPKYLFRKEGQNVTLSCEQNLNHDAMYWYRQDPGQGLRLIYYSQIVNDFQKGDIAEGYSVSREKKESFPLTVTSAQKNPTAFYLCASSTDSRYGYTFGSGTRLTVV.

This clone was observed many times. V and J are TRBV5-1 and TRBJ1-3; D gene uncertain. The CDR3 spans 12 residues. The germline gives CDR1 SGHRS, CDR2 YFSETQ. V lost 0 bases and J lost 7, with 5 bases in between. CDR3 sequence reads: CASSLDSNTIYF. In DNA, the CDR3 is TGCGCCAGCAGCTTGGACAGTAACACCATATATTTT.

V is TRBV7-2 and J is TRBJ1-6; no clear D gene. CDR3 length: 13 amino acids. CDR1 and CDR2 (germline): SGHTA, FQGNSA. V was pared by 4 bases and J by 4 bases, with 5 bases between. CDR3 in amino acids: CASSSPYNSPLHF. CDR3 sequence (DNA): TGTGCCAGCAGCTCCCCATATAATTCACCCCTCCACTTT.

The rearrangement uses TRBV4-3 and TRBJ2-5; tentative D call: TRBD1 (5 bases). The J call may be wrong; the DNA end is better matched by TRBJ2-7. The CDR3 covers 14 residues. Germline lookup yields CDR1 LGHNA and CDR2 YSLEER. The CDR3 loop is CASSQDNRIGEQYF. CDR3 nucleotide sequence: TGCGCCAGCAGCCAGGACAACAGGATCGGCGAGCAGTACTTC.

The chain combines TRBV5-4 with TRBJ2-3; 8 nucleotides agree with TRBD2. The CDR3 loop spans 15 amino acids. Trimming took 3 bases from V and 6 from J; bases not matched to a gene: 9. Germline lookup yields CDR1 SGHNT and CDR2 YYREEE (reference sequence). In nucleotides, the CDR3 is TGTGCCAGCAGCTCAGTACGGGGGGGCAGGGATACGCAGTATTTT. This gives the protein CASSSVRGGRDTQYF.

The V gene is TRBV6-5, the J gene TRBJ1-2, with TRBD1 as a possible D gene (5 bases). The V end lost 2 bases, the J end lost 7 bases, and 11 bases lay between the germline ends. This CDR3 has 13 residues. Germline V CDR1 and CDR2: MNHEY, SVGAGI. The DNA of the CDR3 is TGTGCCAGCAGTTACGGGGCCGGTGGTGGCTACACCTTC. Translating gives CASSYGAGGGYTF.

The rearrangement uses TRBV7-8 and TRBJ1-5, with D maybe TRBD1 (5 bases). Germline V CDR1 and CDR2: SGHVS, FQNEAQ. There are 13 residues in the CDR3. V lost 4 bases, J lost 5 bases, and 9 bases lay in between. The CDR3 loop reads CASSWAGDQPQHF. The CDR3 DNA reads TGTGCCAGCAGCTGGGCGGGGGATCAGCCCCAGCATTTT.

The chain links TRBV7-2 to TRBJ1-5; D is perhaps TRBD1 (5 bases). The V and J ends lost 1 base and 2 bases respectively, with 15 bases between them. The germline gives CDR1 SGHTA, CDR2 FQGNSA. CDR3 size: 17 residues. CDR3 in amino acids: CASSLGRGSSGNQPQHF. In nucleotides, the CDR3 is TGTGCCAGCAGCTTAGGGAGGGGCTCCAGTGGCAATCAGCCCCAGCATTTT.

The V gene is TRBV6-1, the J gene TRBJ2-3; 9 bases agree with TRBD2. The germline V gene has CDR1 MNHNS and CDR2 SASEGT. V was clipped by 1 base and J by 6 bases; unmatched bases: 5. This CDR3 comprises 15 residues. CDR3 in amino acids: CASSEGAGGRDTQYF. DNA of the CDR3: TGTGCCAGCAGTGAAGGAGCGGGGGGCCGGGATACGCAGTATTTT.

This CDR3 is CASSMEQGGEKLFF. CDR3 nucleotide sequence: TGTGCCAGTAGTATGGAACAGGGGGGTGAAAAACTGTTTTTT. The rearrangement links TRBV19 to TRBJ1-4; 8 bases line up with TRBD1. CDR1 and CDR2 from the germline V gene are LNHDA and SQIVND (reference sequence). The CDR3 has 14 amino acids. V lost 3 bases and J lost 7; bases outside the gene matches: 4.

Only a few counts were recorded for this clone. The chain employs TRBV5-6 and TRBJ1-5; a weak D match, TRBD1 (6 bases). Trimming left V 4 bases short and J 6 bases short, with 11 bases between. Germline loops: CDR1 SGHDT, CDR2 YYEEEE. The length of the CDR3 is 13 residues. This CDR3 is CASSLGGSQPQHF. The CDR3 coding sequence is TGTGCCAGCAGCCTGGGGGGCAGTCAGCCCCAGCATTTT.